Here is one T cell receptor beta chain with its context. Its cognate antigen is unknown. The sample belongs to a study of chemoradiotherapy in HPV16-positive cancers. The wider study: Candidate HPV-specific T-cell clones and common TCR motifs came from functional assays in two HPV16-positive patients.

General study results and limits: Functional assays defining HPV-specific T cells used only a couple of HPV16-positive patients. Candidate HPV-specific clones and E7-related TCR motifs grew in tumor during treatment.

Profiled with immunoSEQ multiplex PCR; TCRdb holds only in-frame clones, not every one. The sample gives about 67,000 clones, approximately 91% of which show up once; 4% to 5% is in the top ten. Samples were taken several times over chemoradiotherapy. The input for sequencing was blood, taken from a patient who underwent chemoradiotherapy. This clonotype was sampled from a human donor with HPV-associated anogenital cancer.

The CDR3 sequence: CAPLVRDRGWETQYF. The CDR3 DNA is TGCGCCCCTTTGGTCCGTGACAGGGGTTGGGAGACCCAGTACTTC. The chain is built from TRBV10-2 and TRBJ2-5; TRBD1 matches at 8 bases. The CDR3 runs 15 residues. CDR1 and CDR2 (germline): WSHSY, SAAADI. The J segment lost 5 bases and the V segment lost 11 bases, leaving 16 bases of the junction unmatched.